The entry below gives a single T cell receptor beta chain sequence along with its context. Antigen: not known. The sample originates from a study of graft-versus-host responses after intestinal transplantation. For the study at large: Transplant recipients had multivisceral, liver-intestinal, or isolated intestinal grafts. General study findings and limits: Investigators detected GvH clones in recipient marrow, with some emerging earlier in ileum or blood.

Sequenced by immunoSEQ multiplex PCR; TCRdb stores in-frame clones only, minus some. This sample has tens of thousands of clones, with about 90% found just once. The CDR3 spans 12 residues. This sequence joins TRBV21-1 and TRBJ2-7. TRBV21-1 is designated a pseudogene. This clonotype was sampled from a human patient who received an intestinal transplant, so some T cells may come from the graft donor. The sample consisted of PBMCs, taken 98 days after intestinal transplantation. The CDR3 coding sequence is TGTGCCAGCAGCGGGTACCCCAACGAGCAGTACTTC. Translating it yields CASSGYPNEQYF.